A single T cell receptor (beta chain) is shown here with its context. These data come from a study of cytomegalovirus exposure and HLA in healthy donors. Researchers ran the PCR with 60 Vbeta and 13 Jbeta primers. Libraries were prepared by immunoSEQ multiplex PCR; TCRdb keeps only in-frame clonotypes and omits some of them. The table shows around 150,000 clones, with about 80% occurring only once. Per the germline V gene, CDR1 is SGHDT and CDR2 is YYEEEE. Trimming shortened V by 5 bases and J by 3 bases, and 11 bases separated the two germline ends. The CDR3 is 14 residues long. The TCR originated in a middle-aged man in good health and CMV-seropositive. The chain combines TRBV5-6 with TRBJ1-4; D not resolved. Sequencing input: PBMCs. The CDR3 here is CASRRDTSNEKLFF. The CDR3 DNA is TGTGCCAGCAGACGAGACACCTCTAATGAAAAACTGTTTTTT.